One sample yielded the 24 T cell receptor beta chains listed below, sequenced in a study of OX40 agonist ivuxolimab in advanced cancers. The assay was immunoSEQ multiplex PCR, and TCRdb's table has in-frame clones only and misses some. The sample has some 74,000 clones, 85% to 90% seen once. Sequenced material: CD4+ or CD8+ T cells sorted from blood, taken in a trial of the OX40 agonist ivuxolimab. The receptors shown here come from an adult with an advanced solid tumor such as melanoma, head and neck, liver or kidney cancer.

Concerning this clone: Other DNA sequences within the sample encode an identical CDR3. The chain couples TRBV7-8 to TRBJ1-5, with D possibly matching TRBD1 (6 bases). CDR1 SGHVS and CDR2 FQNEAQ come from the germline V gene. Trimming took off 1 base at V and 4 bases at J, with 14 bases between the two ends. The CDR3 contains 16 residues. In DNA, the CDR3 is TGTGCCAGCAGCTTAGAGGCGGGGGCAGGGAATCAGCCCCAGCATTTT. Protein: CASSLEAGAGNQPQHF.

The V and J genes are TRBV30 and TRBJ2-6; TRBD2 might be the D (5 bases). Looked up from germline, CDR1 is GTSNPN and CDR2 is SVGIG (reference sequence). This CDR3 is 22 amino acids long. V was trimmed by 0 bases and J by 0 bases, leaving 27 bases between them. CDR3 DNA sequence: TGTGCCTGGAGTGTAACTTACCTGGCGTGGAGAGGGTCTCTCTCTGGGGCCAACGTCCTGACTTTC. Residues: CAWSVTYLAWRGSLSGANVLTF.

This sequence joins TRBV29-1 and TRBJ2-5, with 14 nucleotides matching TRBD2. Trimming at V came to 6 bases and at J to 9 bases, leaving 6 bases not matched to a gene. The germline CDR1 and CDR2 sequences are SQVTM and ANQGSEA. This CDR3 has 13 amino acids. The CDR3 region is CSVGTSGSQSQYF. CDR3 bases: TGCAGCGTCGGGACTAGCGGGAGCCAGTCCCAGTACTTC. Supplemented by reference TRBV29-1 and TRBJ2-5, the full variable domain reads SAVISQKPSRDICQRGTSLTIQCQVDSQVTMMFWYRQQPGQSLTLIATANQGSEATYESGFVIDKFPISRPNLTFSTLTVSNMSPEDSSIYLCSVGTSGSQSQYFGPGTRLLVL.

This clone was seen more than once but under ten times. The chain is built from TRBV2 and TRBJ2-2, with 8 bases matching TRBD1. This CDR3 is 15 amino acids long. Trimming took 5 bases from V and 1 from J; bases not matched to a gene: 3. Germline CDR1 SNHLY, CDR2 FYNNEI. The CDR3 is CASSKQGGNTGELFF. The CDR3 bases are TGTGCCAGCAGTAAACAGGGGGGGAACACCGGGGAGCTGTTTTTT.

The genes are TRBV7-2 and TRBJ1-1; 7 bases map to TRBD1. The CDR3 contains 14 residues. Germline V gene lookup returns CDR1 SGHTA and CDR2 FQGNSA. V gave up 3 bases and J gave up 1 base; unmatched junction bases: 2. CDR3 nucleotide sequence: TGTGCCAGCAGCTTGGGACAGAAGAACACTGAAGCTTTCTTT. It encodes CASSLGQKNTEAFF. The full variable domain, with the rest looked up from reference TRBV7-2 and TRBJ1-1, is GAGVSQSPSNKVTEKGKDVELRCDPISGHTALYWYRQSLGQGLEFLIYFQGNSAPDKSGLPSDRFSAERTGGSVSTLTIQRTQQEDSAVYLCASSLGQKNTEAFFGQGTRLTVV.

This sequence joins TRBV29-1 and TRBJ2-5, with D perhaps TRBD1 or TRBD2 (5 bases each). The end of the DNA aligns better with TRBJ2-7, so the J call may be wrong. Germline values: CDR1 SQVTM, CDR2 ANQGSEA. This CDR3 is built from 14 residues. CDR3 in amino acids: CSVEDRGRSYEQYF. Here the CDR3 DNA reads TGCAGCGTTGAAGATCGGGGCAGGAGTTACGAGCAGTACTTC.

V and J are TRBV6-6 and TRBJ1-5; possibly TRBD1 for D (6 bases). Per the germline V gene, CDR1 is MNHNY and CDR2 is SVGAGI (reference sequence). There are 16 residues in the CDR3. Deletions cut 0 bases from V and 7 bases from J, with 16 bases between. CDR3 DNA: TGTGCCAGCAGTTACTCAGGGCAGGGGAATCGGCAGCCCCAGCATTTT. This encodes CASSYSGQGNRQPQHF.

V is TRBV5-1 and J is TRBJ2-3; D not resolved. The germline gives CDR1 SGHRS, CDR2 YFSETQ. The CDR3 covers 13 residues. V lost 4 bases to trimming and J lost 4 bases, with 10 bases between them. In DNA, the CDR3 is TGCGCCAGCAGCCGATCAATCTCAGATACGCAGTATTTT. It is translated as CASSRSISDTQYF.

Only a few counts were recorded for this clone. CDR3 DNA sequence: TGTGCCAGCTCACCACCGGGGGGCGGGAGCACTGGGGCCAACGTCCTGACTTTC. Protein: CASSPPGGGSTGANVLTF. The rearrangement uses TRBV18 and TRBJ2-6; D is perhaps TRBD2 (7 bases). CDR3 size: 18 residues. The V end lost 0 bases, the J end lost 2 bases, and 14 bases lay between the germline ends. Germline V gene sequence: CDR1 KGHSH, CDR2 LQKENI.

The chain employs TRBV30 and TRBJ2-1; TRBD1 or TRBD2 may be the D gene (5 bases each). The CDR3 length is 15 residues. The germline gives CDR1 GTSNPN, CDR2 SVGIG (reference sequence). Trimming pared 1 base from V and 7 bases from J, leaving 17 bases between. For the CDR3, the DNA is TGTGCCTGGAGTGGGGACCCGCCAAGGGCGAATGAGCAGTTCTTC. Its translation: CAWSGDPPRANEQFF.

The chain joins TRBV5-1 to TRBJ1-5; 7 nucleotides match TRBD1. The ends lost 2 bases at V and 4 bases at J; junction bases unmatched: 3. CDR3 length: 14 amino acids. CDR1 SGHRS and CDR2 YFSETQ come from the germline V gene. CDR3 in amino acids: CASSFGQANQPQHF. Written as DNA, the CDR3 is TGCGCCAGCAGCTTTGGACAGGCTAATCAGCCCCAGCATTTT.

This clone was seen a single time. The chain recombines TRBV7-3 with TRBJ2-2; the match to TRBD1 covers 10 bases. CDR3 size: 17 residues. Trimming at V came to 2 bases and at J to 3 bases, leaving 6 bases not matched to a gene. Germline V gene sequence: CDR1 SGHTA, CDR2 FQGTGA. The CDR3, as DNA: TGTGCCAGCAGCTTAGGAATGGGACAGGGGCACACCGGGGAGCTGTTTTTT. Translated: CASSLGMGQGHTGELFF.

The rearrangement uses TRBV7-8 and TRBJ1-3; no reliable D call. V lost 4 bases, J lost 4 bases, and 5 bases lay in between. The CDR3 is 12 amino acids. The V gene's germline CDR1 is SGHVS and CDR2 FQNEAQ. This CDR3 reads CASSSWGNTIYF. The CDR3 DNA is TGTGCCAGCAGCTCATGGGGAAACACCATATATTTT.

The chain is built from TRBV9 and TRBJ2-2, with D unresolved. Germline CDR1 reads SGDLS; CDR2 reads YYNGEE. Trimming took 0 bases from V and 1 from J, leaving 7 bases between them. This CDR3 comprises 15 residues. The CDR3 DNA is TGTGCCAGCAGCGTAGGGTGGGGGAACACCGGGGAGCTGTTTTTT. Its protein is CASSVGWGNTGELFF.

The chain carries TRBV21-1 and TRBJ2-3; TRBD2, the D gene given by the table, was not confirmed from the DNA. TRBV21-1 is a pseudogene locus. The CDR3 is made up of 15 amino acids. The CDR3 region is CASSKGLAGGDTQYF. CDR3 sequence (DNA): TGTGCCAGCAGCAAGGGACTAGCGGGGGGAGATACGCAGTATTTT.

The chain carries TRBV7-8 and TRBJ1-2, with TRBD1 matching over 9 bases. The CDR3 sequence is 17 residues long. The junction had 17 bases not matched to a gene; V was cut back by 5 bases and J by 7 bases. Germline V gives CDR1 SGHVS, CDR2 FQNEAQ. The CDR3 loop is CASSPAPGQGRKSGYTF. The DNA for the CDR3 is TGTGCCAGCAGCCCCGCCCCGGGACAGGGTAGAAAAAGTGGCTACACCTTC.

The V gene is TRBV28, the J gene TRBJ2-5, with 9 bases identical to TRBD1. The CDR3 has 19 amino acids. J lost 1 base, V lost 2 bases, and 14 bases had no gene match. Germline V CDR1 and CDR2: MDHEN, SYDVKM. The CDR3 DNA is TGTGCCAGCAGTTTAAAATCTAGCCTTGGACAGGGGCCCCAAGAGACCCAGTACTTC. Translated: CASSLKSSLGQGPQETQYF.

As for this clone: Distinct nucleotide sequences in the sample also encode this CDR3. V gene TRBV18 combines with J gene TRBJ2-5; 8 bases align to TRBD2. The CDR3 consists of 15 residues. CDR1 KGHSH and CDR2 LQKENI come from the germline V gene. V shed 1 base and J 2 bases; nucleotides not matched to a gene: 3. As DNA, the CDR3 is TGTGCCAGCTCACCACTAGCGGGACAACAAGAGACCCAGTACTTC. Protein: CASSPLAGQQETQYF.

The CDR3, as DNA: TGTGCCATCAGTGTCCGGACTAGCGGGAGAATCGTCTACGAGCAGTACTTC. It is translated as CAISVRTSGRIVYEQYF. The chain links TRBV10-3 to TRBJ2-5; 13 bases are a match to TRBD2. With the DNA end fitting TRBJ2-7 better, the J assignment may be wrong. Germline V gives CDR1 ENHRY, CDR2 SYGVKD. This CDR3 has 17 residues.

V is TRBV2 and J is TRBJ2-7, with D possibly called TRBD1 or TRBD2 (6 bases each). The CDR3 is made up of 14 amino acids. Germline CDR1 is SNHLY and CDR2 is FYNNEI. V lost 7 bases, J lost 6 bases, and 19 bases lay in between. CDR3 DNA sequence: TGTGCCAGCATTCTAGGGGGGACACCAAGCGAGCAGTACTTC. Its translation is CASILGGTPSEQYF.

V and J are TRBV28 and TRBJ1-6; weak D call: TRBD1 (6 bases). The CDR3 is 17 amino acids. From germline, CDR1 is MDHEN and CDR2 SYDVKM. With 7 bases removed from V and 7 bases from J, the gap between germline ends came to 23 bases. The CDR3: CASKGLGRGLGNSPLHF. The CDR3 DNA follows: TGTGCCAGCAAGGGCCTAGGCAGGGGCCTGGGGAATTCACCCCTCCACTTT.

This clone has only one observation. The chain is built from TRBV5-1 and TRBJ2-7; 10 bases agree with TRBD2. V gave up 4 bases and J gave up 3 bases; unmatched junction bases: 4. This CDR3 is 14 amino acids long. Germline V CDR1 and CDR2: SGHRS, YFSETQ. CDR3 loop: CASSRLAGDYEQYF. The CDR3 DNA is TGCGCCAGCAGCCGACTAGCGGGTGACTACGAGCAGTACTTC.

The chain uses TRBV28 and TRBJ1-5; no clear D gene. The V end was cut by 2 bases, the J end by 0 bases, with 2 bases between. CDR1 is MDHEN and CDR2 is SYDVKM in the germline V gene. The CDR3 is made up of 13 amino acids. CDR3 protein: CASSLDSNQPQHF. In nucleotides, the CDR3 is TGTGCCAGCAGTTTAGATAGCAATCAGCCCCAGCATTTT.

The chain employs TRBV11-2 and TRBJ2-7; unclear D gene. The V gene's germline CDR1 is SGHAT and CDR2 FQNNGV. The CDR3 spans 14 residues. V was pared by 1 base and J by 0 bases, with 7 bases between. The CDR3, as DNA: TGTGCCAGCAGCTTAGGCCTGAGCTCCTACGAGCAGTACTTC. This encodes CASSLGLSSYEQYF.